The 6 T cell receptor beta chains below come from one sample, sequenced in a study of T cells in women clearing cervical HPV infection. The repertoire was sequenced with immunoSEQ multiplex PCR; TCRdb's copy has only in-frame clones and lacks some. Its clone listing holds tens of thousands of clones. The sample consisted of blood buffy coat. Receptor source: a woman between 18 and 75 years old with a cervical HPV16 infection that either progressed to CIN3+ or cleared (not recorded which).

With respect to this clone: Read sequence stops 3 residues before the CDR3 end, and the germline J gene provides the missing end. This chain connects TRBV19 to TRBJ1-2; 8 bases are a match to TRBD1. The CDR3 sequence is 16 residues long. With 1 base clipped from V and 4 bases from J, the junction kept 8 bases outside the gene matches. Germline V gives CDR1 LNHDA, CDR2 SQIVND (reference sequence). The chain's CDR3 is CASSIALTGASYGYTF. The CDR3 DNA, read in part, is TGTGCCAGTAGTATAGCCTTGACAGGGGCCTCCTATGGC.

Remarks on this clone: The read gets to within 3 residues of the CDR3 end, and the germline J gene fills in the rest. The chain carries TRBV20-1 and TRBJ2-3, with 8 bases fitting TRBD1. The V gene's germline CDR1 is DFQATT and CDR2 SNEGSKA (reference sequence). Germline trimming cut 5 bases from V and 7 bases from J; bases unmatched to any gene: 8. The CDR3 sequence is 13 residues long. CDR3 residues: CSAASDREYTQYF. The CDR3 DNA, read in part, is TGCAGTGCTGCGTCGGACAGGGAATATACG.

On this clone: The DNA ends 3 residues before the CDR3 does, and the rest of the CDR3 is filled in from the germline J gene. The V gene is TRBV7-8, the J gene TRBJ1-1, with a tentative D call TRBD1 (5 bases). Trimming took off 5 bases at V and 4 bases at J, with 14 bases between the two ends. CDR1 is SGHVS, CDR2 FQNEAQ, per germline. This CDR3 contains 14 residues. CDR3 in amino acids: CASSAQGWGTEAFF. The sequenced part of the CDR3 DNA is TGTGCCAGCAGCGCGCAGGGTTGGGGCACTGAA.

Comments on this clone: The read stops 3 residues short of the end of the CDR3; the missing end is completed from the germline J gene. The chain combines TRBV6-2 or TRBV6-3 with TRBJ2-1; TRBD2 matches at 12 bases. V trimming: 7 bases; J trimming: 8 bases; junction bases outside the gene matches: 6. Germline V CDR1 and CDR2: MNHEY, SVGEGT. The CDR3 covers 14 residues. CDR3 bases read: TGTGCCAGCATGACTAGCGGGAGTTGGTATGAG. Its translation is CASMTSGSWYE. The CDR3 as a whole reads CASMTSGSWYEQFF.

On this clone itself: The read ends 3 residues shy of where the CDR3 ends; the end is completed using the germline J gene. The chain employs TRBV7-9 and TRBJ2-7, with 7 bases lining up with TRBD1. Germline lookup yields CDR1 SEHNR and CDR2 FQNEAQ (reference sequence). The V gene end was trimmed by 5 bases and the J gene end by 2 bases; junction bases not matched to a gene: 9. CDR3 length equals 15 residues. The sequenced CDR3 bases are TGTGCCAGCAGCCCCTCCGGGACAGAACCCTACGAG. Its translation is CASSPSGTEPYE. The whole CDR3 protein reads CASSPSGTEPYEQYF.

Remarks on this clone: The read terminates 3 residues ahead of where the CDR3 ends, so the germline J gene completes it. The sample contains more than one DNA sequence encoding this CDR3. This chain uses TRBV10-3 with TRBJ1-6, with 7 bases that match TRBD1. Looked up from germline, CDR1 is ENHRY and CDR2 is SYGVKD. The CDR3 length is 15 residues. The junction had 4 bases not matched to a gene; V was cut back by 1 base and J by 7 bases. CDR3 loop: CAISEWGRGNSPLHF. CDR3 DNA (partial): TGTGCCATCAGTGAGTGGGGCAGGGGGAATTCACCC.